The 20 T cell receptor beta chains below all came from one sample that was sequenced in a study of shared clonotypes between healthy human individuals. TCRdb's copy holds only in-frame clones and misses some; the assay was immunoSEQ multiplex PCR. The sample has more than 2 million clones, 85% to 95% seen once; the top ten hold about 1.7%. Naive-designated CD8 cells lacked CD45RO, were positively enriched for CCR7, and omitted terminally differentiated effector memory CD45RA+ cells. Sequencing was carried out using naive CD8+ T cells from PBMCs. The receptors derive from a man aged 18 to 30 in good health. Some clones in this sample may be carry-over from other donors' samples.

The chain employs TRBV5-1 and TRBJ2-1, with 8 bases lining up with TRBD1. The CDR3 extends over 14 amino acids. Germline CDR1 is SGHRS and CDR2 is YFSETQ. The J segment lost 9 bases and the V segment lost 4 bases, leaving 9 bases of the junction unmatched. The CDR3 DNA reads as TGCGCCAGCAGCACGCAGGGGGCGCAGGGTGAGCAGTTCTTC. Amino acid sequence: CASSTQGAQGEQFF.

J is TRBJ1-1 and V is TRBV25-1; TRBD1 matches at 7 bases. CDR1 and CDR2 (germline): MGHDK, SYGVNS. This CDR3 is 14 amino acids long. Germline trimming cut 4 bases from V and 4 bases from J; bases unmatched to any gene: 6. The CDR3, as DNA: TGTGCCAGCAGTGCAACAGGGGTGGCCACTGAAGCTTTCTTT. Translation: CASSATGVATEAFF.

The chain employs TRBV6-5 and TRBJ1-5; D not resolved. Germline values: CDR1 MNHEY, CDR2 SVGAGI. The ends were cut back, 5 bases at V and 0 bases at J, with 8 bases in the middle. The CDR3 loop spans 14 amino acids. The CDR3 reads CASSVRVSNQPQHF. For the CDR3, the DNA is TGTGCCAGCAGTGTAAGGGTTAGCAATCAGCCCCAGCATTTT.

This chain joins TRBV29-1 and TRBJ2-1; D tentatively fits TRBD1 or TRBD2 (6 bases each). CDR3 length: 17 amino acids. Per germline, CDR1 SQVTM and CDR2 ANQGSEA. The V end was cut by 2 bases, the J end by 2 bases, with 19 bases between. The CDR3 sequence is CSVETPRGDGAYNEQFF. The CDR3, as DNA: TGCAGCGTTGAAACGCCGAGGGGGGATGGCGCCTACAATGAGCAGTTCTTC.

The rearrangement joins TRBV5-8 to TRBJ2-4; possibly TRBD2 for D (5 bases). V gave up 4 bases and J gave up 2 bases, with 13 bases separating them. The CDR3 sequence is 15 residues long. CDR1 and CDR2 (germline): SGHTS, YDEGEE. CDR3 amino acids: CASSRGRPPKNIQYF. In nucleotides, the CDR3 is TGTGCCAGCAGCCGGGGAAGGCCACCCAAAAACATTCAGTACTTC.

The chain carries TRBV27 and TRBJ2-4; 8 bases map to TRBD1. V shed 6 bases and J 0 bases; nucleotides not matched to a gene: 13. This CDR3 has 18 amino acids. Germline V gene lookup returns CDR1 MNHEY and CDR2 SMNVEV (reference sequence). Here the CDR3 reads CASRTYGTGRLAKNIQYF. As DNA, the CDR3 is TGTGCCAGCAGGACATACGGGACAGGTCGCCTAGCCAAAAACATTCAGTACTTC.

Only one count was recorded for this clone. The V gene is TRBV27, the J gene TRBJ1-1; no definite D call. The germline V and J ends were trimmed by 6 bases and 0 bases, with 11 bases remaining between them. Germline CDR1 is MNHEY and CDR2 is SMNVEV (reference sequence). The CDR3 has 14 amino acids. This chain's CDR3 is CASRGSALNTEAFF. The CDR3 DNA reads TGTGCCAGCAGGGGGTCCGCGTTGAACACTGAAGCTTTCTTT.

Comments on this clone: The same CDR3 is also encoded by other DNA sequences in this sample. As DNA, the CDR3 is TGCGCCAGCAGCTTGGCGGGACAGAACACCGGGGAGCTGTTTTTT. This codes for CASSLAGQNTGELFF. This chain joins TRBV5-1 and TRBJ2-2, with a possible D match to TRBD1 (6 bases). The germline V gene encodes CDR1 SGHRS and CDR2 YFSETQ. Trimming left V 0 bases short and J 1 base short, with 7 bases between. The CDR3 spans 15 residues. Full variable domain (remainder filled in from reference TRBV5-1 and TRBJ2-2): KAGVTQTPRYLIKTRGQQVTLSCSPISGHRSVSWYQQTPGQGLQFLFEYFSETQRNKGNFPGRFSGRQFSNSRSEMNVSTLELGDSALYLCASSLAGQNTGELFFGEGSRLTVL.

CDR3 sequence reads: CATPLPSRGLNYGYTF. The CDR3 nucleotides read TGTGCCACCCCGCTCCCGTCCAGGGGTCTGAACTATGGCTACACCTTC. The J gene is TRBJ1-2, the V gene TRBV2, with D possibly TRBD1 on 6 matching bases. The CDR3 contains 16 residues. Trimming cost V 10 bases and J 2 bases, with 23 bases left between them. In germline, CDR1 is SNHLY, CDR2 FYNNEI.

The J gene is TRBJ2-7, the V gene TRBV4-1; 7 bases are a match to TRBD1. This CDR3 region has 17 residues. V lost 4 bases, J lost 2 bases, and 14 bases stayed unmatched. CDR1 is MGHRA, CDR2 YSYEKL, per germline. The CDR3 region is CASSPRQGSRNPYEQYF. For the CDR3, the DNA is TGCGCCAGCAGCCCCAGACAGGGTTCTCGAAACCCCTACGAGCAGTACTTC.

The chain joins TRBV29-1 to TRBJ1-2; D uncertain. Per germline, CDR1 SQVTM and CDR2 ANQGSEA. The CDR3 sequence is 13 residues long. V was trimmed by 7 bases and J by 4 bases, leaving 16 bases between them. CDR3 nucleotide sequence: TGCAGCGGATACGCGACGGACGTCTATGGCTACACCTTC. Translated: CSGYATDVYGYTF.

This chain links TRBV7-3 with TRBJ2-1; D is unclear. The V end was cut by 2 bases, the J end by 7 bases, with 9 bases between. Germline CDR1 and CDR2: SGHTA and FQGTGA. This CDR3 has 13 residues. CDR3: CASSLPPLNEQFF. The CDR3 DNA follows: TGTGCCAGCAGCTTACCCCCTTTAAATGAGCAGTTCTTC.

V gene TRBV5-4 combines with J gene TRBJ2-5, with D possibly TRBD1 on 6 matching bases. Near its end, the DNA agrees better with TRBJ2-7, so the J call may be wrong. The CDR3 consists of 14 residues. Germline CDR1 reads SGHNT; CDR2 reads YYREEE (reference sequence). CDR3 nucleotide sequence: TGTGCCAGCACCCTACAGGGAAGCTCCTACGAGCAGTACTTC. Its translation is CASTLQGSSYEQYF.

On this clone itself: Other nucleotide sequences from this sample produce the same CDR3. The chain carries TRBV7-2 and TRBJ2-7; D tentatively reads TRBD1 or TRBD2 (5 bases each). The CDR3 runs to 16 residues. With 0 bases removed from V and 0 bases from J, the gap between germline ends came to 12 bases. Germline V gene sequence: CDR1 SGHTA, CDR2 FQGNSA. Here the CDR3 reads CASSLAGTASSYEQYF. DNA of the CDR3: TGTGCCAGCAGCTTAGCGGGGACGGCTAGCTCCTACGAGCAGTACTTC.

The chain is built from TRBV9 and TRBJ2-2; weak D call: TRBD2 (5 bases). The V gene lost 6 bases and the J gene lost 7 bases, with 22 bases spanning the gap. The CDR3 loop spans 16 amino acids. The germline V gene has CDR1 SGDLS and CDR2 YYNGEE. CDR3 region: CASTQSGSARGGELFF. The CDR3 nucleotides are TGTGCCAGCACCCAATCGGGAAGTGCCCGAGGCGGGGAGCTGTTTTTT.

The chain carries TRBV9 and TRBJ1-5; D unresolved. Trimming removed 3 bases from V and 0 bases from J, with 7 bases in between. This CDR3 is built from 14 residues. CDR1 and CDR2 from the germline V gene are SGDLS and YYNGEE. The CDR3 coding sequence is TGTGCCAGCAGCGAGCAGCCTAGCAATCAGCCCCAGCATTTT. Encoded protein: CASSEQPSNQPQHF.

The chain has TRBV5-1 and TRBJ2-7; 8 nucleotides match TRBD1. Unmatched junction bases numbered 7, after V lost 0 bases and J lost 5 bases. From germline, CDR1 is SGHRS and CDR2 YFSETQ. CDR3 size: 15 residues. The CDR3 bases are TGCGCCAGCAGCTTGGCGGACAGGGTTGCCCACGAGCAGTACTTC. It codes for CASSLADRVAHEQYF.

The chain combines TRBV6-5 with TRBJ1-2; 8 nucleotides align to TRBD1. J gave up 3 bases and V 10 bases, and 13 bases lay outside the gene matches. Germline loops: CDR1 MNHEY, CDR2 SVGAGI. This CDR3 comprises 15 residues. CDR3 amino acids: CATRTQGVIYYGYTF. In nucleotides, the CDR3 is TGTGCCACTCGGACACAGGGGGTGATTTACTATGGCTACACCTTC.

This chain links TRBV9 with TRBJ2-7; possibly TRBD1 for D (6 bases). V lost 1 base and J lost 0, with 11 bases in between. Germline assignment: CDR1 SGDLS and CDR2 YYNGEE. This CDR3 contains 15 residues. The CDR3 DNA sequence: TGTGCCAGCAGCGTATTGTCGGACAGCTCCTACGAGCAGTACTTC. It codes for CASSVLSDSSYEQYF.

In regard to this clone: Other DNA sequences of this sample code for an identical CDR3. This sequence joins TRBV27 and TRBJ2-7; a possible D gene is TRBD2 (5 bases). V lost 6 bases, J lost 1 base, and 13 bases lay in between. CDR1 is MNHEY and CDR2 is SMNVEV in the germline V gene (reference sequence). This CDR3 comprises 14 residues. CDR3 sequence: CASSPRGRSYEQYF. The CDR3 DNA is TGTGCCAGCAGCCCGAGAGGGAGATCCTACGAGCAGTACTTC.